These T cell receptor beta chains were read from a single sample in a study of T cells in Graves' hyperthyroidism and ophthalmopathy. From the multiplex PCR reads, TCRdb called clonotypes with MiXCR, one entry per CDR3 protein. The repertoire holds about 280,000 distinct CDR3 sequences, with 20% to 30% as singletons. Sequencing used blood. The source of these receptors is a man aged 35 to 55 with Graves' hyperthyroidism that later progressed to Graves' ophthalmopathy. Both conserved end residues are part of each CDR3. A D gene is named only where the DNA matches it firmly. Expanded clones get a size class; other rows say once, few or many, or leave the size out.

v_call	d_call	clone_size	j_call	cdr3_length	cdr3_aa	cdr3_nt
TRBV27	TRBD1	many	TRBJ1-1	14	CASSWDRGGLEAFF	TGTGCCAGCAGTTGGGACAGGGGAGGTCTTGAAGCTTTCTTT
TRBV10-3	NA	NA	TRBJ2-7	15	CATRRTDSFSYEQYF	TGTGCCACCCGGAGGACAGACTCCTTCTCCTACGAGCAGTACTTC
TRBV2	NA	many	TRBJ1-2	17	CASSPPWEATANYGYTF	TGTGCCAGCAGTCCCCCCTGGGAGGCGACAGCTAACTATGGCTACACCTTC
TRBV19	TRBD1	many	TRBJ1-2	13	CASSETGGYGYTF	TGTGCCAGTAGCGAGACAGGGGGATATGGCTACACCTTC
TRBV6-1	NA	NA	TRBJ1-2	15	CASSDHPTLSYGYTF	TGTGCCAGCAGTGACCACCCAACGTTGAGCTATGGCTACACCTTC
TRBV20-1	NA	NA	TRBJ1-1	11	CSSLLNTEAFF	TGCAGTTCCCTGCTGAACACTGAAGCTTTCTTT
TRBV9	NA	many	TRBJ1-1	14	CASSVAQRNTEAFF	TGTGCCAGCAGCGTAGCACAGAGGAACACTGAAGCTTTCTTT
TRBV12-3/TRBV12-4	NA	NA	TRBJ1-1	15	CASSLARLTNTEAFF	TGTGCCAGCAGTTTAGCTAGGCTCACCAACACTGAAGCTTTCTTT
TRBV19	NA	many	TRBJ1-5	15	CASSMTGDAYQPQHF	TGTGCCAGTAGTATGACGGGGGACGCCTATCAGCCCCAGCATTTT
TRBV6-5	NA	many	TRBJ2-6	15	CASSSISSGANVLTF	TGTGCCAGCAGTTCTATTAGCTCTGGGGCCAACGTCCTGACTTTC
TRBV7-9	NA	NA	TRBJ1-5	15	CASSRGLGSNQPQHF	TGTGCCAGCAGTCGAGGGCTGGGCAGCAATCAGCCCCAGCATTTT
TRBV12-3/TRBV12-4	NA	NA	TRBJ2-2	13	CASSLRSTGELFF	TGTGCCAGCAGTCTGCGAAGCACCGGGGAGCTGTTTTTT
TRBV9	NA	many	TRBJ1-2	14	CASSVDGRTYGYTF	TGTGCCAGCAGCGTAGACGGGAGAACCTATGGCTACACCTTC
TRBV11-1	NA	many	TRBJ2-2	12	CASSLASGELFF	TGTGCCAGCAGCTTAGCGTCCGGGGAGCTGTTTTTT
TRBV28	NA	once	TRBJ1-2	11	CASTEHYGYTF	TGTGCCAGCACCGAACACTATGGCTACACCTTC
TRBV4-1	TRBD1	many	TRBJ1-2	15	CASSQEGRGPYGYTF	TGCGCCAGCAGCCAAGAGGGCAGGGGGCCCTATGGCTACACCTTC
TRBV12-3/TRBV12-4	NA	many	TRBJ2-5	12	CASSPTEETQYF	TGTGCCAGCAGCCCGACAGAAGAGACCCAGTACTTC
TRBV15	NA	many	TRBJ1-1	13	CATLGQAGLEAFF	TGTGCCACCTTGGGCCAGGCAGGACTAGAAGCTTTCTTT
TRBV6-2/TRBV6-3	TRBD2	many	TRBJ2-5	14	CASSSLAGPETQYF	TGTGCCAGCAGTTCACTAGCGGGACCAGAGACCCAGTACTTC
TRBV25-1	TRBD1	many	TRBJ1-1	14	CASSESQGRTEAFF	TGTGCCAGCAGTGAGTCACAGGGGCGCACTGAAGCTTTCTTT
TRBV6-5	NA	many	TRBJ2-5	13	CASSSGLRETQYF	TGTGCCAGCAGTTCCGGACTAAGAGAGACCCAGTACTTC
TRBV19	NA	NA	TRBJ2-7	15	CASSIDTGLHYEQYF	TGTGCCAGTAGTATAGATACCGGACTCCACTACGAGCAGTACTTC
TRBV7-9	TRBD1	many	TRBJ2-7	14	CASSLGTGVREQYF	TGTGCCAGCAGCTTAGGGACAGGGGTGAGGGAGCAGTACTTC
TRBV20-1	TRBD1	many	TRBJ1-5	13	CSARRQGDQPQHF	TGCAGTGCTAGAAGACAGGGCGATCAGCCCCAGCATTTT
TRBV5-1	TRBD1	NA	TRBJ1-2	14	CASGVGQGGYGYTF	TGCGCCAGCGGCGTGGGACAGGGTGGCTATGGCTACACCTTC
TRBV6-5	NA	NA	TRBJ1-1	15	CASSYHHGGNTEAFF	TGTGCCAGCAGTTACCACCATGGCGGTAACACTGAAGCTTTCTTT
TRBV24-1	TRBD1	many	TRBJ2-6	17	CATSDNRQGFGANVLTF	TGTGCCACCAGTGACAATAGACAGGGGTTCGGGGCCAACGTCCTGACTTTC
TRBV2	NA	many	TRBJ1-5	11	CASSEDDLQHF	TGTGCCAGCAGTGAAGATGATCTCCAGCATTTT
TRBV20-1	TRBD1	NA	TRBJ2-5	15	CSARLQGIGEETQYF	TGCAGTGCTAGATTACAGGGGATTGGCGAAGAGACCCAGTACTTC
TRBV7-9	NA	many	TRBJ2-5	16	CASSVGDLLDEETQYF	TGTGCCAGCAGCGTAGGGGACCTACTAGATGAGGAGACCCAGTACTTC
TRBV6-1	NA	many	TRBJ1-1	12	CASSEVDTEAFF	TGTGCCAGCAGTGAAGTGGACACTGAAGCTTTCTTT
TRBV27	TRBD1	NA	TRBJ2-7	13	CASSRTGGSEQYF	TGTGCCAGCAGTCGGACAGGGGGCAGCGAGCAGTACTTC
TRBV12-3/TRBV12-4	NA	NA	TRBJ2-7	17	CASSLDEGTPTIYEQYF	TGTGCCAGCAGTTTAGACGAGGGAACACCGACCATCTACGAGCAGTACTTC
TRBV6-2/TRBV6-3	NA	NA	TRBJ2-2	14	CASSYGRNTGELFF	TGTGCCAGCAGTTACGGCCGAAACACCGGGGAGCTGTTTTTT
TRBV6-1	TRBD1	NA	TRBJ2-7	14	CASIDSGTGYEQYF	TGTGCCAGCATCGACTCCGGGACAGGGTACGAGCAGTACTTC
TRBV20-1	NA	many	TRBJ1-2	11	CSAGRTRGYTF	TGCAGTGCTGGGCGGACACGTGGCTACACCTTC
TRBV15	NA	many	TRBJ2-6	13	CATSTEWEHVLTF	TGTGCCACCAGCACAGAATGGGAGCACGTCCTGACTTTC
TRBV11-1	NA	NA	TRBJ2-7	14	CASSYVRNVGEQYF	TGTGCCAGCAGTTACGTACGGAATGTTGGCGAGCAGTACTTC
TRBV29-1	TRBD1	many	TRBJ1-2	13	CSVLQGDHYGYTF	TGCAGCGTCCTACAGGGGGATCACTATGGCTACACCTTC
TRBV28	NA	many	TRBJ1-2	15	CASSSMGRGIYGYTF	TGTGCCAGCAGCTCCATGGGACGGGGAATCTATGGCTACACCTTC
TRBV28	NA	many	TRBJ2-5	15	CASSLRLSLGRTQYF	TGTGCCAGCAGTTTACGACTCTCCCTCGGGAGGACCCAGTACTTC
TRBV19	TRBD1	many	TRBJ2-7	19	CASSLRTGTGSSATYEQYF	TGTGCCAGTAGTCTACGAACCGGGACAGGGTCAAGCGCGACCTACGAGCAGTACTTC
TRBV12-3/TRBV12-4	NA	once	TRBJ1-1	15	CASSLEGPGMTEAFF	TGTGCCAGCAGTTTAGAAGGCCCAGGGATGACTGAAGCTTTCTTT
TRBV27	NA	NA	TRBJ2-5	16	CASSTTPRWREETQYF	TGTGCCAGCAGTACCACCCCCCGCTGGCGAGAAGAGACCCAGTACTTC
TRBV20-1	TRBD2	many	TRBJ2-7	16	CSAVKGSSGRAYEQYF	TGCAGTGCCGTTAAAGGTTCTAGCGGGAGAGCCTACGAGCAGTACTTC
TRBV14	NA	NA	TRBJ2-7	12	CASSQAVYEQYF	TGTGCCAGCAGCCAAGCCGTCTACGAGCAGTACTTC
TRBV6-5	TRBD1	many	TRBJ2-7	14	CASSSGTGFSEQYF	TGTGCCAGCAGTTCGGGGACAGGGTTTTCCGAGCAGTACTTC
TRBV2	TRBD2	many	TRBJ2-5	18	CASSPGTSGSGGQETQYF	TGTGCCAGCAGTCCCGGGACTAGCGGTAGCGGAGGGCAAGAGACCCAGTACTTC
TRBV6-5	NA	once	TRBJ1-1	16	CASSYTTGVDNTEAFF	TGTGCCAGCAGTTACACGACAGGAGTTGATAACACTGAAGCTTTCTTT
TRBV28	TRBD2	NA	TRBJ2-5	14	CASSELAGVETQYF	TGTGCCAGCAGTGAACTAGCGGGAGTGGAGACCCAGTACTTC
TRBV20-1	TRBD1	NA	TRBJ2-5	13	CSARTGGQETQYF	TGCAGTGCTAGAACAGGGGGTCAAGAGACCCAGTACTTC
TRBV5-6	NA	many	TRBJ2-7	15	CASSLGGGNNHEQYF	TGTGCCAGCAGCTTGGGCGGCGGGAACAACCACGAGCAGTACTTC
TRBV3-1	TRBD1	NA	TRBJ2-2	14	CASSQAGQVGELFF	TGTGCCAGCAGTCAAGCAGGACAGGTCGGGGAGCTGTTTTTT
TRBV6-2/TRBV6-3	NA	NA	TRBJ1-1	19	CASSYSIGRGGRPNTEAFF	TGTGCCAGCAGTTACTCGATAGGGCGTGGGGGACGCCCGAACACTGAAGCTTTCTTT
TRBV29-1	TRBD2	many	TRBJ2-2	15	CSVEVAGGPTGELFF	TGCAGCGTTGAGGTAGCGGGAGGGCCAACCGGGGAGCTGTTTTTT
TRBV3-1	TRBD1	many	TRBJ1-1	14	CASSPNDRATEAFF	TGTGCCAGCAGTCCGAACGACAGGGCCACTGAAGCTTTCTTT
TRBV9	NA	many	TRBJ1-1	14	CASSAQGFTAEAFF	TGTGCCAGCAGCGCCCAGGGGTTTACGGCTGAAGCTTTCTTT
TRBV25-1	TRBD1	many	TRBJ2-7	14	CASSDWDREYEQYF	TGTGCCAGCAGTGACTGGGACAGGGAATACGAGCAGTACTTC
TRBV19	TRBD1	many	TRBJ2-7	12	CASRTGQGEQYF	TGTGCCAGTAGGACAGGGCAGGGCGAGCAGTACTTC